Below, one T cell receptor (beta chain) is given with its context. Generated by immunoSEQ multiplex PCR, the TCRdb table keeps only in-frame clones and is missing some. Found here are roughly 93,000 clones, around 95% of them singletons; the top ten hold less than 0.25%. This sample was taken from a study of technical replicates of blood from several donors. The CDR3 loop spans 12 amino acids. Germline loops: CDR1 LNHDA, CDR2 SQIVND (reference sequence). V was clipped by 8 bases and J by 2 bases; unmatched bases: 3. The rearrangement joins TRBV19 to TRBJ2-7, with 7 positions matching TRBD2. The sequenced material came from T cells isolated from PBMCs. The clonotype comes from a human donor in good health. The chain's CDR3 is CASGEGPYEQYF. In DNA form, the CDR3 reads TGTGCCAGTGGGGAGGGCCCCTACGAGCAGTACTTC.